The sequence of this T cell receptor (beta chain) was determined in a study of PD-L1 blockade in urothelial cancer. Findings and caveats of the study: Below-median pretreatment blood TCR clonality was associated with improved progression-free and overall survival.

Time point of the sample: peripheral blood 6 weeks after treatment start. Metastatic or locally advanced urothelial carcinoma was present in the patients. Sequenced by immunoSEQ multiplex PCR; TCRdb stores in-frame clones only, minus some. The sample lists around 45,000 clones, 83% seen once, with roughly 16% in the top ten. The CDR3 spans 11 residues. The V end lost 6 bases, the J end lost 5 bases, and 8 bases lay between the germline ends. Germline loops: CDR1 MNHEY, CDR2 SVGAGI. Remarks on this clone: Its antigen is unidentified.

The chain uses TRBV6-5 and TRBJ2-7; D possibly corresponds to TRBD1 (6 bases). The source was PBMCs, collected around atezolizumab (anti-PD-L1) treatment. This clonotype was sampled from a man between 60 and 70 years old with urothelial cancer. The CDR3 spells CASRQGHEQYF. The CDR3 DNA reads as TGTGCCAGCAGACAGGGCCACGAGCAGTACTTC.